Listed below are T cell receptor beta chains from one sample, sequenced in a study of blood T cell repertoires in COVID-19. Assay used: immunoSEQ multiplex PCR; TCRdb lists only in-frame clones, some missing. The sample has roughly 250,000 clones, more than 60% seen once; the top ten hold roughly 4%. Source material: peripheral blood. All receptors derive from a woman aged 35 to 49 with active or convalescent COVID-19. Each CDR3 is given with its conserved first and last residue. The order of the fields is D gene, CDR3 length, clone size, J gene, V gene, CDR3 DNA, CDR3 protein. The D gene is left open where the match is weak. Clone size is given for some rows only: seen once, a few or many times, or a class if the clone is expanded.

>NA|17|NA|TRBJ1-3|TRBV19
TGTGCCAGTAGTCCGAGAAGACAGGAGGCGTCTGGAAACACCATATATTTT
CASSPRRQEASGNTIYF
>NA|13|NA|TRBJ1-2|TRBV29-1
TGCAGCGTTGAAGAACAGCCTGTCTATGGCTACACCTTC
CSVEEQPVYGYTF
>TRBD1|15|NA|TRBJ1-2|TRBV7-8
TGTGCCAGCAGCTTAGAGGGACAGCCAAACTATGGCTACACCTTC
CASSLEGQPNYGYTF
>TRBD1|13|NA|TRBJ1-2|TRBV29-1
TGCAGCGTTGAGCTGGGACAGGAAGGCGGCTACACCTTC
CSVELGQEGGYTF
>TRBD1|15|NA|TRBJ1-1|TRBV19
TGTGCCAGTAGTATGTTACAGGGGAGGAAGCCTGAAGCTTTCTTT
CASSMLQGRKPEAFF
>TRBD1|12|NA|TRBJ1-3|TRBV12-3/TRBV12-4
TGTGCCAGCAGTACCGCGGGACAGCCCATATATTTT
CASSTAGQPIYF
>NA|14|NA|TRBJ2-7|TRBV7-2
TGTGCCAGCAGCTTAGGTCTAGCGAACTACGAGCAGTACTTC
CASSLGLANYEQYF
>TRBD1|15|NA|TRBJ1-4|TRBV7-9
TGTGCCAGCAGCTTGGACAGGGGGATTAATGAAAAACTGTTTTTT
CASSLDRGINEKLFF
>NA|14|NA|TRBJ1-2|TRBV5-1
TGCGCCAGCAGCCCGGATGGGGGGGGATCTGGCTACACCTTC
CASSPDGGGSGYTF
>TRBD1|12|once|TRBJ2-7|TRBV30
TGTGCCTGCCTTTCCAGGGGGTACGAGCAGTACTTC
CACLSRGYEQYF
>TRBD2|15|NA|TRBJ2-3|TRBV11-3
TGTGCCAGCAGCCCAGTCCGGGGGGGCCCAGATACGCAGTATTTT
CASSPVRGGPDTQYF
>TRBD1|18|NA|TRBJ1-5|TRBV15
TGTGCCACCAGCAGACCCCCGGGACAGGAGCTTTGGAATCAGCCCCAGCATTTT
CATSRPPGQELWNQPQHF
>NA|15|NA|TRBJ1-2|TRBV7-2
TGTGCCAGCAGCTCGGGGGGAGGGGCCAGGTATGGCTACACCTTC
CASSSGGGARYGYTF
>TRBD1|16|once|TRBJ2-3|TRBV7-2
TGTGCCAGCTCCACCCGGGACAGGGGGCGGGCAGATACGCAGTATTTT
CASSTRDRGRADTQYF
>TRBD2|14|few|TRBJ2-1|TRBV3-1/TRBV3-2
TGTGCCAGCAGCAAAAGGACTAGTTCCAATGAGCAGTTCTTC
CASSKRTSSNEQFF
>NA|12|NA|TRBJ1-1|TRBV11-2
TGTGCCAGCAGCTTAGAAGCCACTGAAGCTTTCTTT
CASSLEATEAFF
>NA|13|NA|TRBJ1-2|TRBV12-3/TRBV12-4
TGTGCCAGCAGTTTGCGATCGGGGTATGGCTACACCTTC
CASSLRSGYGYTF
>TRBD1|14|NA|TRBJ2-5|TRBV24-1
TGTGCCACTAGTACGGACAGGGGGTTGGAGACCCAGTACTTC
CATSTDRGLETQYF
>NA|16|NA|TRBJ1-5|TRBV6-5
TGTGCCAGCAGTCACTCCGGGAAAACGAAAAATCAGCCCCAGCATTTT
CASSHSGKTKNQPQHF
>NA|13|NA|TRBJ1-4|TRBV2
TGTGCCAGCAGTGGCAGGGCCCCCGAAAAACTGTTTTTT
CASSGRAPEKLFF
>NA|13|few|TRBJ1-5|TRBV6-5
TGTGCCAGCACAGAACAAGTAAATCAGCCCCAGCATTTT
CASTEQVNQPQHF
>TRBD1|17|NA|TRBJ2-3|TRBV24-1
TGTGCCACCAGTGATTTGCGACAGGGGGGGAACACAGATACGCAGTATTTT
CATSDLRQGGNTDTQYF
>NA|11|NA|TRBJ1-1|TRBV12-3/TRBV12-4
TGTGCCAGCAGTGTACAGGTTGAAGCTTTCTTT
CASSVQVEAFF
>TRBD1|15|few|TRBJ1-4|TRBV19
TGTGCCAGTAGTGAGACAGGGATCGGGGATGAAAAACTGTTTTTT
CASSETGIGDEKLFF
>TRBD1|15|NA|TRBJ2-3|TRBV29-1
TGCAGCGTGGACCTTGGGACAGTTAGCACAGATACGCAGTATTTT
CSVDLGTVSTDTQYF
>TRBD1|17|NA|TRBJ1-5|TRBV28
TGTGCCAGCAGTTTAGGGACAGGGGGTTCTAGCAATCAGCCCCAGCATTTT
CASSLGTGGSSNQPQHF
>NA|13|NA|TRBJ1-1|TRBV28
TGTGCCAGCAGTTTCCGGGGTCATCGAGAAGCTTTCTTT
CASSFRGHREAFF
>TRBD1|16|NA|TRBJ1-4|TRBV6-6
TGTGCCAGCAGTTACCCAGGGACAGGGCGGGGCGAAAAACTGTTTTTT
CASSYPGTGRGEKLFF
>NA|13|NA|TRBJ1-4|TRBV28
TGTGCCGTTTGGGGGGTAAAAAATGAAAAACTGTTTTTT
CAVWGVKNEKLFF
>TRBD1|14|NA|TRBJ2-1|TRBV5-5
TGTGCCAGCAGGGGGACAGGGACCTACAATGAGCAGTTCTTC
CASRGTGTYNEQFF
>TRBD2|14|NA|TRBJ2-1|TRBV5-1
TGCGCCAGCAGCTTGGGGACTAGCGTAAATGAGCAGTTCTTC
CASSLGTSVNEQFF
>NA|12|NA|TRBJ1-1|TRBV12-3/TRBV12-4
TGTGCCAGCAGCGCCCAGGGCACTGAAGCTTTCTTT
CASSAQGTEAFF
>NA|15|NA|TRBJ2-1|TRBV19
TGTGCCAGTAGTATCCAGGCAGGGAATTACAATGAGCAGTTCTTC
CASSIQAGNYNEQFF
>TRBD1|14|NA|TRBJ1-2|TRBV11-2
TGTGCCAGCAGCCGGGACAGGGGGCAATATGGCTACACCTTC
CASSRDRGQYGYTF
>NA|11|NA|TRBJ1-2|TRBV5-4
TGTGCCAGCAGCTTGGAGCTACTCTACACCTTC
CASSLELLYTF
>NA|15|NA|TRBJ2-7|TRBV3-1/TRBV3-2
TGTGCCAGCAGCCCCGACGGCCTCCGGGGCTACGAGCAGTACTTC
CASSPDGLRGYEQYF
>TRBD1|17|NA|TRBJ1-2|TRBV4-2
TGTGCCAGCAGCCAAGAGTTCGGGCCTGCTGAGACAGGGGGCTACACCTTC
CASSQEFGPAETGGYTF